This T cell receptor beta chain comes out of a study of T cell responses to AZD1222 COVID-19 vaccine. Study-level results: White British people made up most donors, females outnumbered males, and clonal diversity was possibly underestimated. Spike-specific TCR breadth rose after two AZD1222 doses, and depth rose as well. At baseline, just 6 or 7 AZD1222 recipients tested seropositive. Reports say nearly half of spike-specific TCRs go after unmutated variant regions.

V lost 8 bases to trimming and J lost 3 bases, with 17 bases between them. The CDR3 is made up of 14 amino acids. CDR1 is MDHEN and CDR2 is SYDVKM in the germline V gene. TCRdb keeps only in-frame clones here, not all; method: immunoSEQ multiplex PCR. The sample contains approximately 25,000 clones, approximately 90% of which appear only once. This clone appeared a single time. Its specificity is unknown. The origin of this receptor is an adult who received the AZD1222 COVID-19 vaccine. The V call is TRBV28, the J call TRBJ2-7; weak D call: TRBD1 (6 bases). The source was peripheral blood, collected 28 days after the second AZD1222 dose. This CDR3 reads CASCRDGQSYEQYF. The CDR3 nucleotides read TGTGCCAGCTGCCGAGACGGACAGAGCTACGAGCAGTACTTC.